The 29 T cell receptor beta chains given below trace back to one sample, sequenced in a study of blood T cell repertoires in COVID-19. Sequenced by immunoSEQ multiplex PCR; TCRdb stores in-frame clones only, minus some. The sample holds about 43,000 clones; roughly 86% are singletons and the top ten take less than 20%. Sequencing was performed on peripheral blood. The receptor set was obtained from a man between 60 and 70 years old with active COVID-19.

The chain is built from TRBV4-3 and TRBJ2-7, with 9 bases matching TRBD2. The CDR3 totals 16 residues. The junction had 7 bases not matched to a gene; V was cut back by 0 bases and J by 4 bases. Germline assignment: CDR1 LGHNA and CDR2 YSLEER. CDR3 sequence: CASSQDMAGGRYEQYF. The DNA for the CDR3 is TGCGCCAGCAGCCAAGATATGGCGGGGGGGCGTTACGAGCAGTACTTC.

Written as DNA, the CDR3 is TGTGCCAGCAGCTTAGATCCCAACTTCTACAATGAGCAGTTCTTC. It is translated as CASSLDPNFYNEQFF. V is TRBV11-2 and J is TRBJ2-1; the D is unclear. Germline V gene data show CDR1 as SGHAT and CDR2 as FQNNGV. The CDR3 consists of 15 residues. Trimming pared 0 bases from V and 3 bases from J, leaving 9 bases between. The full variable domain, its missing parts supplied by reference TRBV11-2 and TRBJ2-1, is EAGVAQSPRYKIIEKRQSVAFWCNPISGHATLYWYQQILGQGPKLLIQFQNNGVVDDSQLPKDRFSAERLKGVDSTLKIQPAKLEDSAVYLCASSLDPNFYNEQFFGPGTRLTVL.

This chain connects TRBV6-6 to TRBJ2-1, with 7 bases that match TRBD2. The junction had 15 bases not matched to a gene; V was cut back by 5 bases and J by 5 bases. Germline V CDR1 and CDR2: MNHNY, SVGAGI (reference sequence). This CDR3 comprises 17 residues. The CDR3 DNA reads TGTGCCAGCAGTCCCTCCCTAGTAAGCGGGAACCACAATGAGCAGTTCTTC. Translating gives CASSPSLVSGNHNEQFF.

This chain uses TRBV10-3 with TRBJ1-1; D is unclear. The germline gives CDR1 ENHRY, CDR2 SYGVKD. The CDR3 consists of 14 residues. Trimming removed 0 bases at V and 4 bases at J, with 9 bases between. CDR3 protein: CAISESGRSTEAFF. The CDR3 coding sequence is TGTGCCATCAGTGAGTCCGGGAGGAGCACTGAAGCTTTCTTT.

This CDR3 reads CASSQDQGIRTGELFF. The CDR3 region has the DNA TGCGCCAGCAGCCAAGATCAGGGTATCCGCACCGGGGAGCTGTTTTTT. The V and J genes are TRBV4-3 and TRBJ2-2; D perhaps matches TRBD1 (5 bases). This CDR3 spans 16 amino acids. Germline values: CDR1 LGHNA, CDR2 YSLEER. Trimming cost V 0 bases and J 4 bases, with 12 bases left between them.

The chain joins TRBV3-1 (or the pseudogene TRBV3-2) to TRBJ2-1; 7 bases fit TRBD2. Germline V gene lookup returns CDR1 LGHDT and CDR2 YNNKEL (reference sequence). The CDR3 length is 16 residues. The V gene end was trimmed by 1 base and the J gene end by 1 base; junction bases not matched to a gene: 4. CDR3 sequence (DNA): TGTGCCAGCAGCCAAGGGACCGGGAGGTCCTACAATGAGCAGTTCTTC. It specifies CASSQGTGRSYNEQFF.

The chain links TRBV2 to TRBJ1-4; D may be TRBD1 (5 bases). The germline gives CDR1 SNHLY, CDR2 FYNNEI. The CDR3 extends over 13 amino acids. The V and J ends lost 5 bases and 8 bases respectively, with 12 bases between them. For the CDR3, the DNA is TGTGCCAGCAGTTCCAGGGTTGAGGAAAAACTGTTTTTT. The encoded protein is CASSSRVEEKLFF.

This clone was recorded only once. The CDR3 here is CASGGFETTNEKLFF. Written as DNA, the CDR3 is TGTGCCAGCGGGGGGTTTGAGACAACTAATGAAAAACTGTTTTTT. This chain uses TRBV28 with TRBJ1-4; possible D gene TRBD1, 5 bases. Trimming shortened V by 8 bases and J by 0 bases, and 13 bases separated the two germline ends. The CDR3 totals 15 residues. CDR1 is MDHEN, CDR2 SYDVKM, per germline.

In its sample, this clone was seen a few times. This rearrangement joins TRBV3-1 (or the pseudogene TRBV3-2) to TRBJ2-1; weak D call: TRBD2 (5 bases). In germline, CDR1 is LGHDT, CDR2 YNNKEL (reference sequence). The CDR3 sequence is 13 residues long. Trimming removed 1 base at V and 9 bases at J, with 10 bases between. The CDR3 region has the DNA TGTGCCAGCAGCCAAGGAGGGATTGGTGAGCAGTTCTTC. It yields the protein CASSQGGIGEQFF.

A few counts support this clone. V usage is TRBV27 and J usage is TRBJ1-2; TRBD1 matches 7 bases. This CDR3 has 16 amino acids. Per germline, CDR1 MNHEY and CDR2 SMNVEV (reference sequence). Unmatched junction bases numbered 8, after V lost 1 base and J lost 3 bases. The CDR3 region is CASSLFYGTVHYGYTF. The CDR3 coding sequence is TGTGCCAGCAGTTTATTCTACGGGACAGTTCACTATGGCTACACCTTC.

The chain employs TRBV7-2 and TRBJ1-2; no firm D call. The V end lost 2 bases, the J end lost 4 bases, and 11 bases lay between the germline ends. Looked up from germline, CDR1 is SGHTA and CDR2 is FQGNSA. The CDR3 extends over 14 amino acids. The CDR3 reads CASSLLSGTYGYTF. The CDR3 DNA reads TGTGCCAGCAGCTTACTCTCAGGAACCTATGGCTACACCTTC.

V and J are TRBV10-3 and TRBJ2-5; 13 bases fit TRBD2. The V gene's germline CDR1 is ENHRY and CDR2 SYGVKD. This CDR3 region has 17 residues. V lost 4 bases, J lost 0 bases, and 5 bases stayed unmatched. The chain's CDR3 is CAISVSGTSGDQETQYF. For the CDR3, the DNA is TGTGCCATCAGTGTATCCGGGACTAGCGGGGACCAAGAGACCCAGTACTTC.

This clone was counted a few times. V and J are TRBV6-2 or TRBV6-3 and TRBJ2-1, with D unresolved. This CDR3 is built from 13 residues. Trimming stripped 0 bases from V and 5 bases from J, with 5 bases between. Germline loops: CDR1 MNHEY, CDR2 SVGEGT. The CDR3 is CASSYSRNNEQFF. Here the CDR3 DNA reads TGTGCCAGCAGTTACTCCAGAAACAATGAGCAGTTCTTC.

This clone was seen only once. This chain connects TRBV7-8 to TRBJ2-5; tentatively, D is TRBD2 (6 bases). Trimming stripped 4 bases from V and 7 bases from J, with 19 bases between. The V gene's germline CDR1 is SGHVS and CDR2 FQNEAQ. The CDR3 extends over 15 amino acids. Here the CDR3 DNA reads TGTGCCAGCAGCTCCGGGGGACCCGGGGGTGCGACCCAGTACTTC. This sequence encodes CASSSGGPGGATQYF.

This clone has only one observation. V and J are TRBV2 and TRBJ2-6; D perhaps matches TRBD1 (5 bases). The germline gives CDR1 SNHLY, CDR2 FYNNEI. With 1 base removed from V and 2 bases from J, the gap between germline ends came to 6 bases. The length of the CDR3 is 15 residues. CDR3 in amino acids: CASSEVTAGANVLTF. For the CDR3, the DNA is TGTGCCAGCAGTGAAGTGACAGCTGGGGCCAACGTCCTGACTTTC.

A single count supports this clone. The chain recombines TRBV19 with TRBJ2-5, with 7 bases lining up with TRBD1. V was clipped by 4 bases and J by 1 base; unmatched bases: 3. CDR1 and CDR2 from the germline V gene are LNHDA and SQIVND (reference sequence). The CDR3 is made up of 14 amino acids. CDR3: CASSTGTVQETQYF. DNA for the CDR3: TGTGCCAGTAGTACAGGGACAGTCCAAGAGACCCAGTACTTC.

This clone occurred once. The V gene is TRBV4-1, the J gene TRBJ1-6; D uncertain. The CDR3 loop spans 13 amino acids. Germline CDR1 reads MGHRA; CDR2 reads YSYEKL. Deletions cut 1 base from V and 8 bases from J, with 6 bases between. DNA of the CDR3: TGCGCCAGCAGCCAAGCTCCGGATTCACCCCTCCACTTT. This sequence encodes CASSQAPDSPLHF.

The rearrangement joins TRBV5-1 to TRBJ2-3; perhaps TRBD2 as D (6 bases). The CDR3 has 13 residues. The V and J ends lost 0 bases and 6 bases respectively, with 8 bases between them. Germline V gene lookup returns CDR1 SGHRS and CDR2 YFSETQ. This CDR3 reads CASSLAGEDTQYF. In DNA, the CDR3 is TGCGCCAGCAGCTTGGCGGGGGAGGATACGCAGTATTTT.

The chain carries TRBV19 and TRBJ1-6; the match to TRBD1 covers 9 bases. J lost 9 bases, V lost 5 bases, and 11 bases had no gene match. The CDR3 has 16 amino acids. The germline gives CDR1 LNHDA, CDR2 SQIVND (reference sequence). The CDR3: CASSAQQGALGSPLHF. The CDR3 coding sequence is TGTGCCAGTAGTGCGCAACAGGGGGCTCTCGGTTCACCCCTCCACTTT.

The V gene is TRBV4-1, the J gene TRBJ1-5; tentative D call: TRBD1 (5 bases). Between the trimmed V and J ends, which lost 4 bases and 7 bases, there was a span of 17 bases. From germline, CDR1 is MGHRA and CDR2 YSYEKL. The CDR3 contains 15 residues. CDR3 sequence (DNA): TGCGCCAGCAGCCTCCAAGGGACTCACAGCCAGCCCCAGCATTTT. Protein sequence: CASSLQGTHSQPQHF.

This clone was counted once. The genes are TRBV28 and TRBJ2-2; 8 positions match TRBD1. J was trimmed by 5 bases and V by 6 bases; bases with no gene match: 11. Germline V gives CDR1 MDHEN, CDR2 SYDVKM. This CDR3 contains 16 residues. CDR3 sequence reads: CASRGWQGARTGELFF. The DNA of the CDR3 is TGTGCCAGCAGGGGATGGCAGGGGGCAAGGACCGGGGAGCTGTTTTTT.

CDR3 nucleotide sequence: TGTGCCAGCAGCCCCCGGGACAGGGATACGGCCGGGGAGCTGTTTTTT. Translating gives CASSPRDRDTAGELFF. The chain carries TRBV9 and TRBJ2-2; 9 nucleotides match TRBD1. The CDR3 is 16 amino acids. V was clipped by 4 bases and J by 6 bases; unmatched bases: 10. Germline V gene lookup returns CDR1 SGDLS and CDR2 YYNGEE.

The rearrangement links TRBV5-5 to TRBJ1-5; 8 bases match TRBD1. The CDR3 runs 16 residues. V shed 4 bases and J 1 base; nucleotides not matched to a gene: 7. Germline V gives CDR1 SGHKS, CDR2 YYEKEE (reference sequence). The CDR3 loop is CASSLTGVESNQPQHF. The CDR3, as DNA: TGTGCCAGCAGCCTGACAGGGGTGGAAAGCAATCAGCCCCAGCATTTT.

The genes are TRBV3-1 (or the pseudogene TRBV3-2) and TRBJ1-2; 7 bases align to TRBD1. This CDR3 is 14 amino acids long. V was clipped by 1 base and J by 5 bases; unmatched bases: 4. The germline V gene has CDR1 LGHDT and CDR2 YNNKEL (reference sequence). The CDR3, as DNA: TGTGCCAGCAGCCAAGGGGACAGAATTTATGGCTACACCTTC. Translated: CASSQGDRIYGYTF.

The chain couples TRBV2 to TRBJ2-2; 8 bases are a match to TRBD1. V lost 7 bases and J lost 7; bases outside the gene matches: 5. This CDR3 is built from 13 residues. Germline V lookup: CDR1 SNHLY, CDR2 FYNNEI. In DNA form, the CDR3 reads TGTGCCAGCAATACAGGGGGAAACGGGGAGCTGTTTTTT. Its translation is CASNTGGNGELFF.

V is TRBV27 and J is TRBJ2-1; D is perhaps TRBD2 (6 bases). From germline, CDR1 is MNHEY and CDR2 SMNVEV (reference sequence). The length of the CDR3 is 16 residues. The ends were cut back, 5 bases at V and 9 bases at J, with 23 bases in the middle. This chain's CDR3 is CASSRGIAALVSEQFF. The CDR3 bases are TGTGCCAGCAGTAGAGGCATAGCGGCGCTAGTTAGTGAGCAGTTCTTC.

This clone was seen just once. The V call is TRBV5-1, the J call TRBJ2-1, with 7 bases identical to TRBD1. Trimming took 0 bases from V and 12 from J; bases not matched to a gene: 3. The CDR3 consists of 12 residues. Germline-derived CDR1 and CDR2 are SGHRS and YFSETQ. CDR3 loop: CASSLDHRGQFF. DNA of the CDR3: TGCGCCAGCAGCTTGGATCACAGGGGGCAGTTCTTC.

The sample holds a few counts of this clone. CDR3 nucleotides: TGTGCCAGCGATGAAACAGGGGTCAATGAAAAACTGTTTTTT. Translated, it gives CASDETGVNEKLFF. The V and J genes are TRBV2 and TRBJ1-4, with 7 bases lining up with TRBD1. J gave up 5 bases and V 8 bases, and 8 bases lay outside the gene matches. Germline V lookup: CDR1 SNHLY, CDR2 FYNNEI. The CDR3 runs 14 residues. The complete variable domain, with remaining parts taken from reference TRBV2 and TRBJ1-4, reads EPEVTQTPSHQVTQMGQEVILRCVPISNHLYFYWYRQILGQKVEFLVSFYNNEISEKSEIFDDQFSVERPDGSNFTLKIRSTKLEDSAMYFCASDETGVNEKLFFGSGTQLSVL.

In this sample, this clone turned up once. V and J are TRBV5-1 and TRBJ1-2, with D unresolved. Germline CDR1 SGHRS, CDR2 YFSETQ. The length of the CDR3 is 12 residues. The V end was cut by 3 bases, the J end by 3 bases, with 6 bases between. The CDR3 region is CASSYSDYGYTF. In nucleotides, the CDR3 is TGCGCCAGCAGCTACTCCGACTATGGCTACACCTTC.